These 20 T cell receptor beta chains were sequenced from one sample in a study of cytomegalovirus exposure and HLA in healthy donors. PCR primers comprised 60 Vbeta and 13 Jbeta primers. Produced via immunoSEQ multiplex PCR; TCRdb's table is partial and in-frame only. The sample has 150,000 to 200,000 clones; roughly 84% are singletons. Source material: PBMCs. All receptors come from a man aged 25-45 years in good health and CMV-seronegative.

The genes are TRBV10-2 and TRBJ2-5, with a tentative D call TRBD2 (7 bases). V shed 6 bases and J shed 1 base, with 12 bases lying between them. Germline CDR1 reads WSHSY; CDR2 reads SAAADI. CDR3 length: 14 amino acids. The CDR3 coding sequence is TGCGCCAGCAGGATGGGGGGGCCCCAAGAGACCCAGTACTTC. It is translated as CASRMGGPQETQYF.

The chain is built from TRBV30 and TRBJ2-7, with 7 bases lining up with TRBD1. The CDR3 totals 12 residues. Germline V lookup: CDR1 GTSNPN, CDR2 SVGIG (reference sequence). V shed 5 bases, J shed 3 bases, and the junction held 4 bases outside the gene matches. In DNA, the CDR3 is TGTGCCTGGGACAGGGAACGCTACGAGCAGTACTTC. It is translated as CAWDRERYEQYF. The entire variable domain, with the rest obtained from reference TRBV30 and TRBJ2-7, is as follows: SQTIHQWPATLVQPVGSPLSLECTVEGTSNPNLYWYRQAAGRGLQLLFYSVGIGQISSEVPQNLSASRPQDRQFILSSKKLLLSDSGFYLCAWDRERYEQYFGPGTRLTVT.

J is TRBJ1-1 and V is TRBV9; 7 bases match TRBD1. From germline, CDR1 is SGDLS and CDR2 YYNGEE. This CDR3 is built from 14 residues. V was clipped by 1 base and J by 4 bases; unmatched bases: 4. The chain's CDR3 is CASSVKGAGTEAFF. CDR3 DNA sequence: TGTGCCAGCAGCGTAAAGGGGGCGGGCACTGAAGCTTTCTTT.

The V gene is TRBV7-2, the J gene TRBJ2-7, with D possibly matching TRBD1 (5 bases). Germline-derived CDR1 and CDR2 are SGHTA and FQGNSA. CDR3 length: 15 residues. Trimming shortened V by 2 bases and J by 0 bases, and 11 bases separated the two germline ends. CDR3 bases: TGTGCCAGCAGCTTACAGGGATACTTCTCCTACGAGCAGTACTTC. This encodes CASSLQGYFSYEQYF.

This chain joins TRBV10-3 and TRBJ2-1; D unclear. Germline lookup yields CDR1 ENHRY and CDR2 SYGVKD. V was shortened by 4 bases and J by 9 bases, with 7 bases between the two germline ends. CDR3 length equals 11 residues. CDR3 bases: TGTGCCATCAGTGGGCCAGGTGAGCAGTTCTTC. Protein: CAISGPGEQFF.

V gene TRBV5-1 combines with J gene TRBJ2-5; D possibly corresponds to TRBD1 (6 bases). The better agreement between TRBJ2-7 and the DNA end casts doubt on the J call. This CDR3 spans 14 amino acids. Germline assignment: CDR1 SGHRS and CDR2 YFSETQ. The CDR3 sequence is CASSFGTPLYEQYF. The DNA of the CDR3 is TGCGCCAGCAGCTTCGGGACACCCCTCTACGAGCAGTACTTC.

With respect to this clone: The CDR3 does not close with the conserved phenylalanine or tryptophan, likely indicating a read error. V gene TRBV5-6 combines with J gene TRBJ1-2; maybe TRBD1 (5 bases). The CDR3 runs to 12 residues. Germline CDR1 and CDR2: SGHDT and YYEEEE. V lost 4 bases and J 3 bases, leaving 7 bases between the germline ends. In nucleotides, the CDR3 is TGTGCCAGCAGCGGGGGGGACTATGGCTACACCCTC. It encodes CASSGGDYGYTL.

The gene calls are TRBV5-4 and TRBJ1-6, with a tentative D call TRBD1 (6 bases). Germline CDR1 SGHNT, CDR2 YYREEE (reference sequence). V gave up 5 bases and J gave up 0 bases, with 15 bases separating them. The CDR3 consists of 17 residues. CDR3 residues: CASSRGQRSSYNSPLHF. In nucleotides, the CDR3 is TGTGCCAGCAGTCGTGGACAGAGGAGCTCCTATAATTCACCCCTCCACTTT. Using reference TRBV5-4 and TRBJ1-6 for the parts outside the CDR3, the full variable domain is ETGVTQSPTHLIKTRGQQVTLRCSSQSGHNTVSWYQQALGQGPQFIFQYYREEENGRGNFPPRFSGLQFPNYSSELNVNALELDDSALYLCASSRGQRSSYNSPLHFGNGTRLTVT.

This clone was counted once. An end of the junction does not agree with germline; a read error may underlie this. This chain connects TRBV7-7 to TRBJ2-3, with 7 positions matching TRBD2. CDR1 and CDR2 (germline): SSHAT, FNYEAQ (reference sequence). The CDR3 covers 13 residues. The CDR3 is CASSKAGVDTQYF. CDR3 nucleotides: TGTGCTAGCAGCAAGGCGGGGGTAGATACGCAGTATTTT.

The chain employs TRBV30 and TRBJ2-7; D is perhaps TRBD1 (6 bases). This CDR3 comprises 14 residues. V was pared by 3 bases and J by 2 bases, with 14 bases between. Germline V lookup: CDR1 GTSNPN, CDR2 SVGIG (reference sequence). CDR3 loop: CAWRTQGTAYEQYF. CDR3 coding DNA: TGTGCCTGGAGAACTCAGGGGACCGCCTACGAGCAGTACTTC.

This chain connects TRBV6-1 to TRBJ1-5; a possible D gene is TRBD1 (5 bases). V was cut by 4 bases and J by 3 bases, with 10 bases left in between. The CDR3 loop spans 14 amino acids. CDR1 and CDR2 (germline): MNHNS, SASEGT. As DNA, the CDR3 is TGTGCCAGCAGTGCACAGGATTTCAATCAGCCCCAGCATTTT. Translating gives CASSAQDFNQPQHF.

This sequence joins TRBV7-9 and TRBJ2-7; D ambiguous. The CDR3 is made up of 13 amino acids. Germline CDR1 and CDR2: SEHNR and FQNEAQ (reference sequence). Trimming removed 3 bases at V and 6 bases at J, with 12 bases between. CDR3 sequence reads: CASSFRSIGEQYF. The CDR3 DNA sequence: TGTGCCAGCAGCTTCCGGAGTATCGGCGAGCAGTACTTC.

The chain combines TRBV30 with TRBJ1-2; D remains unclear. V lost 2 bases and J 4 bases, leaving 8 bases between the germline ends. Germline CDR1 reads GTSNPN; CDR2 reads SVGIG (reference sequence). This CDR3 has 12 residues. The CDR3 here is CAWSSRGYGYTF. The CDR3 bases are TGTGCCTGGAGTTCACGGGGCTATGGCTACACCTTC.

This sequence joins TRBV7-2 and TRBJ1-2; 7 bases are a match to TRBD1. V lost 5 bases, J lost 4 bases, and 10 bases stayed unmatched. CDR3 length: 15 residues. Germline V lookup: CDR1 SGHTA, CDR2 FQGNSA. The CDR3 reads CASSIPRGLGYGYTF. CDR3 nucleotide sequence: TGTGCCAGCAGCATACCCAGGGGGTTGGGCTATGGCTACACCTTC.

V gene TRBV15 combines with J gene TRBJ1-5; D is perhaps TRBD1 (5 bases). The CDR3 runs 15 residues. Trimming pared 3 bases from V and 2 bases from J, leaving 11 bases between. The germline CDR1 and CDR2 sequences are LNHNV and YYDKDF (reference sequence). The CDR3 protein is CATSRGGGGNQPQHF. The CDR3, as DNA: TGTGCCACCAGCAGGGGGGGAGGGGGCAATCAGCCCCAGCATTTT.

The chain carries TRBV5-1 and TRBJ2-2; 7 bases are shared with TRBD1. The CDR3 runs 19 residues. With 0 bases clipped from V and 2 bases from J, the junction kept 13 bases outside the gene matches. The germline V gene has CDR1 SGHRS and CDR2 YFSETQ. DNA for the CDR3: TGCGCCAGCAGCTTGGGACTTGTCCCGGGACAGTTAAACACCGGGGAGCTGTTTTTT. This codes for CASSLGLVPGQLNTGELFF.

The chain uses TRBV30 and TRBJ2-1, with a tentative D call TRBD2 (5 bases). Germline V gene data show CDR1 as GTSNPN and CDR2 as SVGIG (reference sequence). V was trimmed by 5 bases and J by 9 bases, leaving 14 bases between them. The CDR3 spans 12 residues. CDR3 coding DNA: TGTGCCTGGTATGGTAGGGCGGGTGAGCAGTTCTTC. Protein sequence: CAWYGRAGEQFF.

CDR3 sequence reads: CASSLAGGDRNYGYTF. The CDR3 nucleotides read TGCGCCAGCAGCTTGGCCGGGGGAGACCGTAACTATGGCTACACCTTC. The chain recombines TRBV5-1 with TRBJ1-2, with a tentative D call TRBD1 (5 bases). Trimming removed 0 bases at V and 1 base at J, with 13 bases between. Germline CDR1 and CDR2: SGHRS and YFSETQ. The CDR3 is made up of 16 amino acids.

This chain links TRBV2 with TRBJ1-5, with 7 bases matching TRBD1. The CDR3 consists of 14 residues. CDR1 SNHLY and CDR2 FYNNEI come from the germline V gene. V lost 6 bases, J lost 0 bases, and 2 bases stayed unmatched. CDR3 loop: CASRQGTSNQPQHF. The CDR3 DNA sequence: TGTGCCAGCAGACAGGGGACTAGCAATCAGCCCCAGCATTTT.

The chain joins TRBV28 to TRBJ1-1; D is perhaps TRBD1 (6 bases). The CDR3 has 15 residues. V gave up 3 bases and J gave up 3 bases, with 14 bases separating them. The germline V gene encodes CDR1 MDHEN and CDR2 SYDVKM. The CDR3 spells CASSLGGAAYTEAFF. In DNA form, the CDR3 reads TGTGCCAGCAGTTTGGGGGGGGCGGCTTACACTGAAGCTTTCTTT.